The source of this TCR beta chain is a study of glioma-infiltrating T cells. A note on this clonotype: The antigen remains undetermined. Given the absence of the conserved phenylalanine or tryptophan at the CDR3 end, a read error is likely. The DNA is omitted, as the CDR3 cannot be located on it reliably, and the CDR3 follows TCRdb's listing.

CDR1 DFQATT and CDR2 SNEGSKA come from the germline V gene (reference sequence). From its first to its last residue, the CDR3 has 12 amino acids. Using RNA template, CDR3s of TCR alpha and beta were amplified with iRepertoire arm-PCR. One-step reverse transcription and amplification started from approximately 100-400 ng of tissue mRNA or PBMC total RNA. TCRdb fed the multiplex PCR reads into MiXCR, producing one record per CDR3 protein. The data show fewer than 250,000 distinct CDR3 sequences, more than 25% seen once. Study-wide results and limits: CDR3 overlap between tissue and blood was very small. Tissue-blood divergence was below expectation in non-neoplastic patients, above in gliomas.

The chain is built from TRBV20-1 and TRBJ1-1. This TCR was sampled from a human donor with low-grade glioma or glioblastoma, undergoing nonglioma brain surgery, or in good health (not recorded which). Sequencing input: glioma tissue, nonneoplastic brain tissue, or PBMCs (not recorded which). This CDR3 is CSARDGQLESFL.